These T cell receptor beta chains were read from a single sample in a study of TIL therapy for anti-PD-1-resistant metastatic lung cancer. Method: immunoSEQ multiplex PCR; TCRdb's copy keeps in-frame clones and lacks some. The sample has roughly 57,000 clones; about 81% are singletons. The sequencing here drew on blood, taken at baseline. The receptors derive from a person aged 25-85 years with non-small cell lung cancer. Each CDR3 is given with its conserved first and last residue. The D gene is left open where the match is weak. The listing skips clone size in some rows; elsewhere it reads once, few, many or a size class.

.,.,TRBV4-1,TRBJ1-4,CASSQTAATNEKLFF,TGCGCCAGCAGCCAGACAGCTGCAACTAATGAAAAACTGTTTTTT
once,.,TRBV20-1,TRBJ1-2,CSASFSGFFGYGYTF,TGCAGTGCTAGTTTTTCGGGATTCTTCGGCTATGGCTACACCTTC
.,.,TRBV19,TRBJ1-5,CASTSRSNQPQHF,TGTGCCAGTACGTCTAGGAGCAATCAGCCCCAGCATTTT
few,TRBD2,TRBV6-2/TRBV6-3,TRBJ2-7,CASSYDGGYREQYF,TGTGCCAGCAGTTACGACGGGGGGTATCGCGAGCAGTACTTC
.,.,TRBV7-8,TRBJ1-1,CASSFKGFMSTEAFF,TGTGCCAGCAGCTTTAAGGGATTCATGAGCACTGAAGCTTTCTTT
.,.,TRBV11-2,TRBJ2-7,CASSLDVQARYEQYF,TGTGCCAGCAGCTTAGACGTTCAGGCGCGCTACGAGCAGTACTTC
.,.,TRBV29-1,TRBJ1-2,CSVVDENSYGYTF,TGCAGCGTTGTAGACGAAAACTCCTATGGCTACACCTTC
.,TRBD1,TRBV7-9,TRBJ2-7,CASSFSNDRGRGEQYF,TGTGCCAGCAGCTTTTCAAATGACAGGGGGCGAGGGGAGCAGTACTTC
.,.,TRBV4-3,TRBJ1-6,CASSQDPLQPLHF,TGCGCCAGCAGCCAAGATCCATTGCAACCCCTCCACTTT
once,.,TRBV7-9,TRBJ2-7,CASSSPPSSYEQYF,TGTGCCAGCAGCTCCCCGCCCAGTTCCTACGAGCAGTACTTC
once,.,TRBV5-1,TRBJ2-3,CASSLASGEATDTQYF,TGCGCCAGCAGCTTGGCCTCAGGGGAGGCCACAGATACGCAGTATTTT
.,.,TRBV30,TRBJ1-6,CAWSVGGLQRGSPLHF,TGTGCCTGGAGTGTAGGGGGACTCCAACGCGGTTCACCCCTCCACTTT
.,TRBD2,TRBV15,TRBJ2-2,CATSRGAGTSRGELFF,TGTGCCACCAGCAGAGGCGCCGGGACTAGTCGGGGGGAGCTGTTTTTT
.,.,TRBV5-1,TRBJ2-3,CASSAPGSADTQYF,TGCGCCAGCAGCGCCCCAGGAAGCGCAGATACGCAGTATTTT
.,TRBD1,TRBV5-5,TRBJ2-5,CASSPGQPGETQYF,TGTGCCAGCAGCCCGGGACAGCCGGGGGAGACCCAGTACTTC
few,.,TRBV14,TRBJ2-7,CASSQEASYYEQYF,TGTGCCAGCAGCCAGGAAGCTAGCTACTACGAGCAGTACTTC